The 13 T cell receptor beta chains below come from one sample, sequenced in a study of neoadjuvant anti-PD-1 for oral cavity cancer. Clones were sequenced by immunoSEQ multiplex PCR, and TCRdb holds only the in-frame ones, with some missing. This repertoire shows tens of thousands of clones, roughly three quarters found once; its top ten account for roughly 2.6%. Sequenced here: PBMCs, sampled before nivolumab (anti-PD-1) treatment. These receptors came from a person between 40 and 79 years old with oral cavity squamous cell carcinoma.

The chain is built from TRBV28 and TRBJ1-2; 11 nucleotides line up with TRBD1. The CDR3 spans 15 residues. V was clipped by 5 bases and J by 8 bases; unmatched bases: 10. In germline, CDR1 is MDHEN, CDR2 SYDVKM. CDR3 sequence: CASSLGTGGSDGYTF. CDR3 nucleotide sequence: TGTGCCAGCAGTCTAGGGACAGGGGGGTCTGACGGCTACACCTTC.

V and J are TRBV2 and TRBJ2-1; 12 nucleotides align to TRBD1. This CDR3 has 14 amino acids. J was trimmed by 8 bases and V by 7 bases; bases with no gene match: 6. CDR1 is SNHLY, CDR2 FYNNEI, per germline. CDR3 loop: CASTRDRGLDEQFF. The CDR3 nucleotides read TGTGCCAGCACCCGGGACAGGGGGCTCGATGAGCAGTTCTTC.

This clone showed up just once. V is TRBV5-1 and J is TRBJ2-5; D might be TRBD1 (6 bases). CDR1 is SGHRS and CDR2 is YFSETQ in the germline V gene. V was clipped by 4 bases and J by 5 bases, with 18 bases between them. This CDR3 is 15 amino acids long. The CDR3 loop is CASSVPPQGRETQYF. The CDR3, as DNA: TGCGCCAGCAGCGTACCTCCACAGGGCCGGGAGACCCAGTACTTC.

The J gene is TRBJ1-4, the V gene TRBV10-2; D gene ambiguous. Germline lookup yields CDR1 WSHSY and CDR2 SAAADI. V lost 2 bases, J lost 7 bases, and 14 bases lay in between. The CDR3 consists of 15 residues. CDR3 in DNA: TGCGCCAGCAGTGAGGGCCCCAGGACGGGTGAAAAACTGTTTTTT. Its protein is CASSEGPRTGEKLFF.

The chain couples TRBV30 to TRBJ1-1, with D uncertain. V lost 1 base and J 6 bases, leaving 9 bases between the germline ends. The CDR3 loop spans 12 amino acids. CDR1 is GTSNPN and CDR2 is SVGIG in the germline V gene (reference sequence). Here the CDR3 DNA reads TGTGCCTGGAGTGATGCGAAGTCTGAAGCTTTCTTT. This sequence encodes CAWSDAKSEAFF.

This clone was detected a few times. This CDR3 is CASSQTSGRRNEQFF. The CDR3 DNA reads TGTGCCAGCAGCCAAACTAGCGGGAGGAGGAATGAGCAGTTCTTC. The V call is TRBV7-6, the J call TRBJ2-1; 12 bases are a match to TRBD2. The V gene end was trimmed by 5 bases and the J gene end by 7 bases; junction bases not matched to a gene: 6. The CDR3 has 15 amino acids. Germline V gives CDR1 SGHVS, CDR2 FNYEAQ.

The chain couples TRBV28 to TRBJ1-5, with D possibly being TRBD1 (5 bases). V lost 5 bases to trimming and J lost 3 bases, with 11 bases between them. The CDR3 has 14 amino acids. CDR1 and CDR2 from the germline V gene are MDHEN and SYDVKM. The CDR3 loop is CASSAGGSNQPQHF. The CDR3 DNA is TGTGCCAGCAGTGCGGGGGGTTCCAATCAGCCCCAGCATTTT.

This chain's CDR3 is CAWSSRGTMGSGAKNIQYF. The CDR3 coding sequence is TGTGCCTGGAGTTCCAGGGGTACCATGGGGAGCGGCGCCAAAAACATTCAGTACTTC. This chain uses TRBV30 with TRBJ2-4; D possibly corresponds to TRBD1 (6 bases). Germline CDR1 GTSNPN, CDR2 SVGIG (reference sequence). CDR3 length equals 19 residues. The V gene lost 2 bases and the J gene lost 1 base, with 24 bases spanning the gap.

This chain links TRBV5-8 with TRBJ1-2; 7 nucleotides align to TRBD1. The junction had 8 bases not matched to a gene; V was cut back by 2 bases and J by 4 bases. Looked up from germline, CDR1 is SGHTS and CDR2 is YDEGEE. CDR3 length: 15 amino acids. Written as DNA, the CDR3 is TGTGCCAGCAGCTTTTACAGGGGCCCTACCTATGGCTACACCTTC. Translating it yields CASSFYRGPTYGYTF.

The chain joins TRBV30 to TRBJ1-5; D perhaps matches TRBD1 (5 bases). CDR3 size: 14 residues. CDR1 and CDR2 from the germline V gene are GTSNPN and SVGIG (reference sequence). Trimming left V 0 bases short and J 6 bases short, with 12 bases between. CDR3 in amino acids: CAWSVDSFRQPQHF. CDR3 sequence (DNA): TGTGCCTGGAGTGTCGACAGTTTCCGTCAGCCCCAGCATTTT. Using reference TRBV30 and TRBJ1-5 for the parts outside the CDR3, the full variable domain is SQTIHQWPATLVQPVGSPLSLECTVEGTSNPNLYWYRQAAGRGLQLLFYSVGIGQISSEVPQNLSASRPQDRQFILSSKKLLLSDSGFYLCAWSVDSFRQPQHFGDGTRLSIL.

The chain carries TRBV6-5 and TRBJ2-6; D is perhaps TRBD2 (6 bases). This CDR3 is 14 amino acids long. Germline V gene sequence: CDR1 MNHEY, CDR2 SVGAGI. The V end lost 11 bases, the J end lost 3 bases, and 14 bases lay between the germline ends. Written as DNA, the CDR3 is TGTGCCGGCGGCGGGGAAGGTGGGGCCAACGTCCTGACTTTC. This gives the protein CAGGGEGGANVLTF.

The chain links TRBV12-5 to TRBJ1-1, with 9 bases lining up with TRBD1. The V gene's germline CDR1 is LGHNT and CDR2 FRNRAP. The V gene end was trimmed by 6 bases and the J gene end by 4 bases; junction bases not matched to a gene: 3. CDR3 length equals 13 residues. CDR3 nucleotide sequence: TGTGCTAGTGGCCAGGACAGGGGCACTGAAGCTTTCTTT. It translates to CASGQDRGTEAFF.

The chain couples TRBV7-9 to TRBJ1-1; 7 positions match TRBD1. The CDR3 has 13 amino acids. The ends lost 4 bases at V and 6 bases at J; junction bases unmatched: 5. Germline V CDR1 and CDR2: SEHNR, FQNEAQ (reference sequence). CDR3 nucleotide sequence: TGTGCCAGCAGCTGGGCGGGACAGCCTGAAGCTTTCTTT. Protein sequence: CASSWAGQPEAFF.